Below, 26 T cell receptor beta chains from the same sample are listed, as sequenced in a study of control samples from healthy donors and cancer patients. Sequencing used immunoSEQ multiplex PCR; TCRdb keeps in-frame clones, though not all of them. This table has 84,000 or so clones, roughly 91% appearing once. The material sequenced was blood. These receptors were collected from a man between 50 and 59 years old in good health.

The chain uses TRBV6-5 and TRBJ1-1; TRBD1 is a possible D gene (5 bases). V was pared by 2 bases and J by 1 base, with 11 bases between. This CDR3 is built from 15 residues. CDR1 is MNHEY, CDR2 SVGAGI, per germline. CDR3 region: CASSYVQQENTEAFF. As DNA, the CDR3 is TGTGCCAGCAGTTACGTCCAACAGGAGAACACTGAAGCTTTCTTT.

The CDR3 sequence: CASSLYRGRGEQYF. DNA of the CDR3: TGTGCCAGCAGTCTTTACAGGGGGCGCGGAGAGCAGTACTTC. The chain links TRBV6-2 or TRBV6-3 to TRBJ2-7; 9 nucleotides align to TRBD1. The CDR3 spans 14 residues. CDR1 and CDR2 from the germline V gene are MNHEY and SVGEGT. V trimming: 5 bases; J trimming: 7 bases; junction bases outside the gene matches: 9.

This clone was picked up a small number of times. The rearrangement joins TRBV5-6 to TRBJ2-7; 13 nucleotides line up with TRBD2. V was clipped by 4 bases and J by 4 bases; unmatched bases: 5. Per the germline V gene, CDR1 is SGHDT and CDR2 is YYEEEE. This CDR3 is built from 15 residues. CDR3 amino acids: CASSGTSGVFYEQYF. CDR3 in DNA: TGTGCCAGCAGCGGGACTAGCGGGGTCTTTTACGAGCAGTACTTC.

The chain combines TRBV7-9 with TRBJ2-7, with D perhaps being TRBD1 or TRBD2 (5 bases each). This CDR3 is built from 15 residues. CDR1 is SEHNR, CDR2 FQNEAQ, per germline (reference sequence). V was shortened by 0 bases and J by 7 bases, with 16 bases between the two germline ends. CDR3 protein: CASSLAPGPIREQYF. CDR3 DNA sequence: TGTGCCAGCAGCTTAGCCCCGGGACCCATAAGAGAGCAGTACTTC.

The chain recombines TRBV5-6 with TRBJ2-5; D is perhaps TRBD1 (6 bases). Trimming took off 2 bases at V and 2 bases at J, with 7 bases between the two ends. CDR1 and CDR2 from the germline V gene are SGHDT and YYEEEE. The CDR3 contains 13 residues. The CDR3 DNA sequence: TGTGCCAGCAGCTTTGACAGGCAAGAGACCCAGTACTTC. This translates into CASSFDRQETQYF.

The J gene is TRBJ2-3, the V gene TRBV6-1; 7 bases are shared with TRBD2. Trimming took 4 bases from V and 4 from J; bases not matched to a gene: 5. The CDR3 runs to 14 residues. CDR1 and CDR2 (germline): MNHNS, SASEGT. The CDR3 bases are TGTGCCAGCAGTGGAGCGGGAATGGCAGATACGCAGTATTTT. Protein product: CASSGAGMADTQYF.

This chain uses TRBV5-1 with TRBJ2-2; D possibly corresponds to TRBD1 (5 bases). The CDR3 is 14 residues long. Germline CDR1 SGHRS, CDR2 YFSETQ. V was pared by 4 bases and J by 5 bases, with 12 bases between. This CDR3 reads CASSRIQGTGELFF. In DNA, the CDR3 is TGCGCCAGCAGCCGAATCCAGGGAACCGGGGAGCTGTTTTTT.

The genes are TRBV24-1 and TRBJ2-2, with 10 bases that match TRBD2. Germline V gives CDR1 KGHDR, CDR2 SFDVKD. The junction had 7 bases not matched to a gene; V was cut back by 6 bases and J by 7 bases. The length of the CDR3 is 15 residues. CDR3 sequence: CATSPSGGRVGELFF. The CDR3 DNA reads TGTGCCACCAGTCCTAGCGGGGGCCGGGTCGGGGAGCTGTTTTTT.

This chain links TRBV24-1 with TRBJ2-5; D is unresolved. Trimming took off 4 bases at V and 5 bases at J, with 16 bases between the two ends. CDR3 length: 15 residues. Germline-derived CDR1 and CDR2 are KGHDR and SFDVKD. This CDR3 reads CATSDFDWAGETQYF. As DNA, the CDR3 is TGTGCCACCAGTGACTTCGACTGGGCCGGGGAGACCCAGTACTTC.

The V and J genes are TRBV4-1 and TRBJ2-1; no firm D call. V was pared by 1 base and J by 3 bases, with 7 bases between. The CDR3 contains 14 residues. Germline lookup yields CDR1 MGHRA and CDR2 YSYEKL. In DNA form, the CDR3 reads TGCGCCAGCAGCCAAGTTGTTAGCTACAATGAGCAGTTCTTC. Amino acids: CASSQVVSYNEQFF.

As concerns this clone: At the DNA level, this CDR3 is encoded by other sequences in the same sample as well. The chain carries TRBV3-1 (or the pseudogene TRBV3-2) and TRBJ1-2; D remains unclear. The CDR3 has 12 amino acids. The V gene lost 3 bases and the J gene lost 3 bases, with 5 bases spanning the gap. CDR1 is LGHDT and CDR2 is YNNKEL in the germline V gene (reference sequence). DNA of the CDR3: TGTGCCAGCAGCCAGGCGGACTATGGCTACACCTTC. Its translation is CASSQADYGYTF.

V and J are TRBV11-3 and TRBJ2-2; the D gene is possibly TRBD1 (5 bases). The CDR3 runs 14 residues. V was clipped by 3 bases and J by 3 bases, with 8 bases between them. The germline CDR1 and CDR2 sequences are SGHNT and YENEEA. The CDR3 region is CASSFDSHTGELFF. The DNA of the CDR3 is TGTGCCAGCAGCTTCGACAGTCACACCGGGGAGCTGTTTTTT.

V usage is TRBV30 and J usage is TRBJ1-1; weak D call: TRBD1 (6 bases). V lost 3 bases and J lost 3, with 11 bases in between. Germline lookup yields CDR1 GTSNPN and CDR2 SVGIG (reference sequence). This CDR3 spans 13 amino acids. The CDR3 protein is CAWRIQGHTEAFF. CDR3 nucleotides: TGTGCCTGGAGGATACAGGGACACACTGAAGCTTTCTTT.

This chain links TRBV6-2 or TRBV6-3 with TRBJ2-5; 12 bases are shared with TRBD2. From germline, CDR1 is MNHEY and CDR2 SVGEGT. The CDR3 extends over 16 amino acids. V dropped 2 bases and J dropped 5; count of bases not matched to a gene: 6. CDR3 sequence: CASSYRTSGGSETQYF. CDR3 bases: TGTGCCAGCAGTTACCGAACTAGCGGGGGGTCGGAGACCCAGTACTTC.

V is TRBV6-6 and J is TRBJ1-5; D unresolved. V shed 5 bases and J shed 9 bases, with 11 bases lying between them. This CDR3 has 12 residues. Germline assignment: CDR1 MNHNY and CDR2 SVGAGI (reference sequence). CDR3: CASSGPEGPQHF. CDR3 nucleotide sequence: TGTGCCAGCAGTGGGCCCGAGGGGCCCCAGCATTTT.

The rearrangement joins TRBV10-1 to TRBJ2-3; a weak D match, TRBD2 (5 bases). This CDR3 comprises 15 residues. Trimming took 3 bases from V and 7 from J, leaving 17 bases between them. The V gene's germline CDR1 is WNHNN and CDR2 SYGVQD (reference sequence). CDR3 protein: CASSDGSGQMNTQYF. CDR3 bases: TGCGCCAGCAGTGATGGGAGCGGCCAAATGAATACGCAGTATTTT.

The V and J genes are TRBV19 and TRBJ1-1; D call uncertain. CDR3 length equals 14 residues. Trimming removed 1 base from V and 4 bases from J, with 10 bases in between. Germline assignment: CDR1 LNHDA and CDR2 SQIVND (reference sequence). The CDR3 DNA is TGTGCCAGTAGTATAGGAAAGGGAGGCACTGAAGCTTTCTTT. Translation gives CASSIGKGGTEAFF.

The V call is TRBV7-9, the J call TRBJ1-2; perhaps TRBD1 as D (5 bases). The CDR3 consists of 12 residues. Germline assignment: CDR1 SEHNR and CDR2 FQNEAQ (reference sequence). The V and J ends lost 11 bases and 8 bases respectively, with 18 bases between them. This chain's CDR3 is CALQADTKGYTF. Written as DNA, the CDR3 is TGTGCCTTGCAGGCGGACACGAAGGGCTACACCTTC.

The chain uses TRBV11-2 and TRBJ1-1, with 7 bases aligning to TRBD1. This CDR3 region has 15 residues. Germline trimming cut 5 bases from V and 0 bases from J; bases unmatched to any gene: 6. The germline V gene has CDR1 SGHAT and CDR2 FQNNGV. Here the CDR3 reads CASSARQGLNTEAFF. The CDR3 nucleotides read TGTGCCAGCAGCGCCCGACAGGGATTGAACACTGAAGCTTTCTTT.

V is TRBV20-1 and J is TRBJ2-1, with D hard to call. The germline gives CDR1 DFQATT, CDR2 SNEGSKA (reference sequence). V was pared by 6 bases and J by 5 bases, with 8 bases between. This CDR3 spans 11 amino acids. DNA of the CDR3: TGCAGTGCCACCCTTAACAATGAGCAGTTCTTC. This translates into CSATLNNEQFF.

The chain joins TRBV7-2 to TRBJ2-3, with 16 bases fitting TRBD2. With 5 bases clipped from V and 2 bases from J, the junction kept 10 bases outside the gene matches. Germline V gene lookup returns CDR1 SGHTA and CDR2 FQGNSA. The CDR3 spans 19 residues. Here the CDR3 DNA reads TGTGCCAGCAGCGAAACCGGGACTAGCGGGGGGGGGATCACAGATACGCAGTATTTT. It encodes CASSETGTSGGGITDTQYF.

The gene calls are TRBV4-3 and TRBJ1-5; 8 bases are shared with TRBD1. The V segment lost 3 bases and the J segment 5 bases; nucleotides outside the gene matches: 6. The CDR3 loop spans 15 amino acids. CDR1 and CDR2 (germline): LGHNA, YSLEER. The CDR3 DNA is TGCGCCAGCAGCCAGGACGGACAGGGCTATCAGCCCCAGCATTTT. The encoded protein is CASSQDGQGYQPQHF.

The V and J genes are TRBV30 and TRBJ1-3; D gene uncertain. V dropped 3 bases and J dropped 0 bases, with 9 bases sitting between them. Germline V CDR1 and CDR2: GTSNPN, SVGIG (reference sequence). This CDR3 region has 14 residues. This CDR3 is CAWRRWTSGNTIYF. Written as DNA, the CDR3 is TGTGCCTGGAGGAGGTGGACCTCTGGAAACACCATATATTTT.

The DNA of the CDR3 is TGTGCCAGCAGCCGAAGGGGAGGGACTGAAGCTTTCTTT. Translating it yields CASSRRGGTEAFF. The chain has TRBV11-2 and TRBJ1-1; perhaps TRBD1 as D (5 bases). Trimming stripped 5 bases from V and 5 bases from J, with 12 bases between. This CDR3 is built from 13 residues. Germline V gives CDR1 SGHAT, CDR2 FQNNGV. The variable domain in full, with the rest retrieved from reference TRBV11-2 and TRBJ1-1, is EAGVAQSPRYKIIEKRQSVAFWCNPISGHATLYWYQQILGQGPKLLIQFQNNGVVDDSQLPKDRFSAERLKGVDSTLKIQPAKLEDSAVYLCASSRRGGTEAFFGQGTRLTVV.

This clone was picked up one time. This chain links TRBV6-6 with TRBJ2-1; 13 positions agree with TRBD2. V lost 6 bases to trimming and J lost 9 bases; unmatched junction nucleotides: 8. Germline lookup yields CDR1 MNHNY and CDR2 SVGAGI (reference sequence). The CDR3 length is 15 residues. The DNA for the CDR3 is TGTGCCAGCAGACCGACTAGCGGGGGGTCTCGTGAGCAGTTCTTC. It encodes CASRPTSGGSREQFF.

This chain links TRBV6-2 or TRBV6-3 with TRBJ1-6; 7 nucleotides agree with TRBD1. CDR3 length: 15 residues. Per the germline V gene, CDR1 is MNHEY and CDR2 is SVGEGT. V dropped 5 bases and J dropped 4; count of bases not matched to a gene: 5. The CDR3 bases are TGTGCCAGCAGTCCGGACAGGCCGTATAATTCACCCCTCCACTTT. This translates into CASSPDRPYNSPLHF.